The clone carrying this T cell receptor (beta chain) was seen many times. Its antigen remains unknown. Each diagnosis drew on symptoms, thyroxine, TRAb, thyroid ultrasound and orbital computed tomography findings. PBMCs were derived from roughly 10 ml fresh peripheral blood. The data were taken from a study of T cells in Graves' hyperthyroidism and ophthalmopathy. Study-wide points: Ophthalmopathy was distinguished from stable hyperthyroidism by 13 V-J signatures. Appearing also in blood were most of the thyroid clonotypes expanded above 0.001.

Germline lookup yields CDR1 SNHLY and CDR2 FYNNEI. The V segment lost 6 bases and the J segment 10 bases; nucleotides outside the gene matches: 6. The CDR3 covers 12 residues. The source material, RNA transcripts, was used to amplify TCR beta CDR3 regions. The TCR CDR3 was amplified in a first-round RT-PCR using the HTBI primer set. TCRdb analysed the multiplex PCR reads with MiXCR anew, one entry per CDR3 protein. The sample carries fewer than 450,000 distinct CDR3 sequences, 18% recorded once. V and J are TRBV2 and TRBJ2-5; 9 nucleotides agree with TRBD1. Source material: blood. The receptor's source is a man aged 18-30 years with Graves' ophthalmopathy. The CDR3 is CASRRDREDQYF. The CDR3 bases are TGTGCCAGCAGGAGGGACAGGGAGGACCAGTACTTC. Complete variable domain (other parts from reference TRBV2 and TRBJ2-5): EPEVTQTPSHQVTQMGQEVILRCVPISNHLYFYWYRQILGQKVEFLVSFYNNEISEKSEIFDDQFSVERPDGSNFTLKIRSTKLEDSAMYFCASRRDREDQYFGPGTRLLVL.